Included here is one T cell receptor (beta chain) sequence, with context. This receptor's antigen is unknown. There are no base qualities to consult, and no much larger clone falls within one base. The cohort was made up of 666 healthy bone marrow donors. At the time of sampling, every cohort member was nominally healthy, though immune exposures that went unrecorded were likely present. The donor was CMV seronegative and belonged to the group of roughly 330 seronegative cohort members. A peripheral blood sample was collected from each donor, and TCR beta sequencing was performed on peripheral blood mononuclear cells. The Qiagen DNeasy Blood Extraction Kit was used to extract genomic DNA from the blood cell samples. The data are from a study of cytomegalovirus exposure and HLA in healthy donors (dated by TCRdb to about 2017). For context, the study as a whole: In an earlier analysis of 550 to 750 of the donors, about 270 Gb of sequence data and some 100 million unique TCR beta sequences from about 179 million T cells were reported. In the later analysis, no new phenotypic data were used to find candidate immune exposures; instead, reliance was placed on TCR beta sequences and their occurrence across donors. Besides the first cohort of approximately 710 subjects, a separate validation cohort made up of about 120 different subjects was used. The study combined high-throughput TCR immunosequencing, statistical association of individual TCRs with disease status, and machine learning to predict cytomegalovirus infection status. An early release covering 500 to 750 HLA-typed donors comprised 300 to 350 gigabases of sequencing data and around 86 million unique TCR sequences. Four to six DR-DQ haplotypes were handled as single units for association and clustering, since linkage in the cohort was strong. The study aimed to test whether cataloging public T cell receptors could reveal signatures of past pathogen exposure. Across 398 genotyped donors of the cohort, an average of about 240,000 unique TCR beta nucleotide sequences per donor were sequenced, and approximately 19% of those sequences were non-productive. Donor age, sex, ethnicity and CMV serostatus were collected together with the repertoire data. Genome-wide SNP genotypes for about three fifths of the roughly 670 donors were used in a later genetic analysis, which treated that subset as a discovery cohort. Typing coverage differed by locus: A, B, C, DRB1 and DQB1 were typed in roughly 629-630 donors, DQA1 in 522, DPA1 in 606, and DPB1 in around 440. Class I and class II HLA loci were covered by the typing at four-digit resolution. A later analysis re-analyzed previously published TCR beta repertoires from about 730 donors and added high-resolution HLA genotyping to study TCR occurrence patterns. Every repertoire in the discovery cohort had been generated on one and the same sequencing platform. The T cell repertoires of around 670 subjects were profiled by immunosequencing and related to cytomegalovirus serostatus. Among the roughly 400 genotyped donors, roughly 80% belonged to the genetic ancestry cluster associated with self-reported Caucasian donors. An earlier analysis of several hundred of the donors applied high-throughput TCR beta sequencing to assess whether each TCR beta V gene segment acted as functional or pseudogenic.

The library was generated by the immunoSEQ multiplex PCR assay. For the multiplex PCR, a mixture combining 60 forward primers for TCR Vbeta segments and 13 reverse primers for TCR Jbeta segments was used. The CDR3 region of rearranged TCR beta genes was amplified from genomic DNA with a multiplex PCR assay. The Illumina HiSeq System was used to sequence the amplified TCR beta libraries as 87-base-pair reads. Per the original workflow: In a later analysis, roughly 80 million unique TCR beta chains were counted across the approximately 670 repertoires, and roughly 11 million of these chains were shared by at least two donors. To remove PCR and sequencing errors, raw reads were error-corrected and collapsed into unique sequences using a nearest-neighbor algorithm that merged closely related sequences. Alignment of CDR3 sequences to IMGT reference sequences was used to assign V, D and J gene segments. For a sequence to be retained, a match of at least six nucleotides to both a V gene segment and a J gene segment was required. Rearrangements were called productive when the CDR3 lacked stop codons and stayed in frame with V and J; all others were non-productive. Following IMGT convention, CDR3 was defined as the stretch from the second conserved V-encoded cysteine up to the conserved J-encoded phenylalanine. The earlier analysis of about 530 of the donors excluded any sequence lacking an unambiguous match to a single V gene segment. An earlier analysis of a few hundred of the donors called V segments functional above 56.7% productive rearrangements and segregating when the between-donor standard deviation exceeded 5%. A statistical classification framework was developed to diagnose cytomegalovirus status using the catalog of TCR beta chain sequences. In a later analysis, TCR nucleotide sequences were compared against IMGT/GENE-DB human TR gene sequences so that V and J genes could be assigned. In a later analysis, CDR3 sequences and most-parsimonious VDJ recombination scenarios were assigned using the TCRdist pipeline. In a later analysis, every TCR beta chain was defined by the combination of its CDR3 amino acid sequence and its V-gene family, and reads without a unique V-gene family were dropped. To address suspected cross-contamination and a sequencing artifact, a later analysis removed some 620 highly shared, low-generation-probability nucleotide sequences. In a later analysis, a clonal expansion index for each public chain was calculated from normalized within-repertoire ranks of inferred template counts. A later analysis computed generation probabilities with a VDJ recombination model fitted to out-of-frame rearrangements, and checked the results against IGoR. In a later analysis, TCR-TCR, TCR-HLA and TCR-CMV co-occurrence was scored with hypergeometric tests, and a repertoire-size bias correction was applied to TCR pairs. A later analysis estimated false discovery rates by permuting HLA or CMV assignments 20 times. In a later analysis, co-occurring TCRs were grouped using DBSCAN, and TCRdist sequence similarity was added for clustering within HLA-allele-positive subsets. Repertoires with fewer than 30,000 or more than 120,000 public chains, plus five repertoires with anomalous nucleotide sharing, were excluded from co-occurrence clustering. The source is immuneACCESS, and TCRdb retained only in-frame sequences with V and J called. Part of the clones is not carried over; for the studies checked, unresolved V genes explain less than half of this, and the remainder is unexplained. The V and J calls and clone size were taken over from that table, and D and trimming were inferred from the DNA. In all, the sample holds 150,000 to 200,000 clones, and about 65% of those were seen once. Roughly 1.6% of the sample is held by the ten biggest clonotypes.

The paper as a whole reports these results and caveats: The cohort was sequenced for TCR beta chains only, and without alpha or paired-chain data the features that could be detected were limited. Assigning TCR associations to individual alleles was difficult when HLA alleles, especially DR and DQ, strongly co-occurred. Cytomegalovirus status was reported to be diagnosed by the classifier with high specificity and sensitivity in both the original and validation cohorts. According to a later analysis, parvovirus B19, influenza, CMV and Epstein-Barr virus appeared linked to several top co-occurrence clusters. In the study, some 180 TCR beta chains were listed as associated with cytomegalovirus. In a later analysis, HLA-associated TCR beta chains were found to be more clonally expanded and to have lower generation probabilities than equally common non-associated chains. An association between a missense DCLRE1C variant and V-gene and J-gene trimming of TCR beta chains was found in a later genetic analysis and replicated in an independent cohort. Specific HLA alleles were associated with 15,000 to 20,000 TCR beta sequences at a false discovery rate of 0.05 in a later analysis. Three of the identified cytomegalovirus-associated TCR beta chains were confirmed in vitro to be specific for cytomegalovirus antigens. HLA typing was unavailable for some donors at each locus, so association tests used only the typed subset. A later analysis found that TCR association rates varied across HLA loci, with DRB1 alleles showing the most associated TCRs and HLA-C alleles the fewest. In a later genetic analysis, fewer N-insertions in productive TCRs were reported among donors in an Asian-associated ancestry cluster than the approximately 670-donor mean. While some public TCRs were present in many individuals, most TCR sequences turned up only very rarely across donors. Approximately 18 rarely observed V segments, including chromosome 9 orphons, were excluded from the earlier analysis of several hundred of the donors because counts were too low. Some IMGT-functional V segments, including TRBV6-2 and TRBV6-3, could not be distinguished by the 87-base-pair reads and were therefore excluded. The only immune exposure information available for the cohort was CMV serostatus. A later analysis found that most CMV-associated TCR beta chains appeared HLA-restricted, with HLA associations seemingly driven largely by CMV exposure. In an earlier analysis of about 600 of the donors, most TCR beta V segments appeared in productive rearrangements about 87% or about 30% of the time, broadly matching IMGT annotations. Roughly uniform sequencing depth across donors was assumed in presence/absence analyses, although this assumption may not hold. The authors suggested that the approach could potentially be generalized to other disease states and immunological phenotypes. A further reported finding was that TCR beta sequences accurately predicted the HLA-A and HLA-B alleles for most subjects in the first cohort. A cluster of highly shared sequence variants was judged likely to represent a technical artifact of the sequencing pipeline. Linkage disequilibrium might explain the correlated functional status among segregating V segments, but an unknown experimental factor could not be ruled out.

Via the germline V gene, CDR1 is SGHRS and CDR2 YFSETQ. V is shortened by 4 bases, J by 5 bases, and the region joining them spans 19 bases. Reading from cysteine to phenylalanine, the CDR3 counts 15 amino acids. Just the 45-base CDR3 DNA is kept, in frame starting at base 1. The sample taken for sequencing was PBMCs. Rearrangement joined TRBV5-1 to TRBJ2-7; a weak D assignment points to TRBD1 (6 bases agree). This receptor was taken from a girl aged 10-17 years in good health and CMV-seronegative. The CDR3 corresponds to CASSPRSNRDNEQYF. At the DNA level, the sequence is TGCGCCAGCAGCCCCCGATCAAACAGGGATAACGAGCAGTACTTC. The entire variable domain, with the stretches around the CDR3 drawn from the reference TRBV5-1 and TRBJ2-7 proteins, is KAGVTQTPRYLIKTRGQQVTLSCSPISGHRSVSWYQQTPGQGLQFLFEYFSETQRNKGNFPGRFSGRQFSNSRSEMNVSTLELGDSALYLCASSPRSNRDNEQYFGPGTRLTVT.